These 19 T cell receptor beta chains share one sample of origin, sequenced in a study of cytomegalovirus exposure and HLA in healthy donors. PCR primers comprised 60 Vbeta and 13 Jbeta primers. Libraries were prepared by immunoSEQ multiplex PCR; TCRdb keeps only in-frame clonotypes and omits some of them. This table holds about 130,000 clones, over 75% found once. What was sequenced was PBMCs. These receptors were obtained from a man aged 18 to 29 in good health and CMV-seropositive.

This clone has just one count. An end of the junction does not agree with germline; a read error may underlie this. The chain employs TRBV7-7 and TRBJ1-4; maybe TRBD1 (5 bases). Germline values: CDR1 SSHAT, CDR2 FNYEAQ (reference sequence). The CDR3 length is 13 residues. In DNA, the CDR3 is TGTGCTAGCAGCTTACAGGTTAATGAAAAACTGTTTTTT. Amino acid sequence: CASSLQVNEKLFF.

This clone appeared a single time. V is TRBV30 and J is TRBJ2-2; 9 bases agree with TRBD1. The junction had 4 bases not matched to a gene; V was cut back by 0 bases and J by 5 bases. The CDR3 is made up of 15 amino acids. Germline CDR1 and CDR2: GTSNPN and SVGIG (reference sequence). This chain's CDR3 is CAWSVQGAGTGELFF. The CDR3 coding sequence is TGTGCCTGGAGTGTACAGGGGGCAGGGACCGGGGAGCTGTTTTTT.

The chain joins TRBV21-1 to TRBJ2-4; TRBD2, the table's D call, was not compared with the DNA. TRBV21-1 is labeled a pseudogene. The CDR3 has 16 amino acids. The CDR3 is CARPGRGRLAKNIQYF. The CDR3, as DNA: TGTGCCAGGCCGGGACGGGGGAGGCTAGCCAAAAACATTCAGTACTTC.

The rearrangement links TRBV30 to TRBJ1-1, with a tentative D call TRBD1 (5 bases). The CDR3 sequence is 19 residues long. Germline loops: CDR1 GTSNPN, CDR2 SVGIG (reference sequence). V was pared by 0 bases and J by 5 bases, with 28 bases between. For the CDR3, the DNA is TGTGCCTGGAGTGTTTGGGGCGGGGCAGTCTTTAGTAAAGGTACTGAAGCTTTCTTT. Translation gives CAWSVWGGAVFSKGTEAFF.

In its sample, this clone was seen once. The chain links TRBV11-2 to TRBJ2-3; maybe TRBD2 (5 bases). CDR1 SGHAT and CDR2 FQNNGV come from the germline V gene. The CDR3 sequence is 15 residues long. The V end was cut by 8 bases, the J end by 2 bases, with 17 bases between. The CDR3 sequence is CASQPAGQVTDTQYF. For the CDR3, the DNA is TGTGCCAGCCAACCCGCGGGTCAGGTCACAGATACGCAGTATTTT.

The chain recombines TRBV2 with TRBJ2-7; D gene ambiguous. V dropped 8 bases and J dropped 5 bases, with 19 bases sitting between them. This CDR3 is built from 14 residues. Germline V gene sequence: CDR1 SNHLY, CDR2 FYNNEI. The CDR3 loop reads CASGEHPSRHEQYF. The DNA for the CDR3 is TGTGCCAGCGGAGAACACCCCAGTCGCCACGAGCAGTACTTC.

V and J are TRBV12-5 and TRBJ1-6, with a tentative D call TRBD1 (6 bases). Trimming left V 7 bases short and J 7 bases short, with 14 bases between. CDR1 and CDR2 from the germline V gene are LGHNT and FRNRAP. The CDR3 has 14 residues. CDR3 region: CASAETGPNSPLHF. The CDR3 nucleotides read TGTGCTAGTGCCGAAACAGGGCCCAATTCACCCCTCCACTTT.

V usage is TRBV6-5 and J usage is TRBJ2-7; weak D call: TRBD2 (7 bases). V was shortened by 0 bases and J by 7 bases, with 19 bases between the two germline ends. Germline V gene sequence: CDR1 MNHEY, CDR2 SVGAGI. The CDR3 runs 16 residues. CDR3 bases: TGTGCCAGCAGTTACTCAGGGGGGGGCGACTCTGGGGAGCAGTACTTC. Encoded protein: CASSYSGGGDSGEQYF.

Concerning this clone: Its ends do not fully match the called genes, so a read error is possible. The chain has TRBV6-1 and TRBJ2-7, with D tentatively TRBD1 (7 bases). The CDR3 runs 13 residues. The germline CDR1 and CDR2 sequences are MNHNS and SASEGT. CDR3 loop: CASRTGGGYERYF. The CDR3 bases are TGTGCCAGCCGGACAGGTGGAGGGTACGAGCGGTACTTC.

The chain employs TRBV5-1 and TRBJ1-6; weak D call: TRBD1 (6 bases). The CDR3 loop spans 15 amino acids. The germline CDR1 and CDR2 sequences are SGHRS and YFSETQ. Trimming pared 1 base from V and 5 bases from J, leaving 10 bases between. The CDR3 nucleotides are TGCGCCAGCAGCTTGAACGCAGGGGATAATTCACCCCTCCACTTT. Residues: CASSLNAGDNSPLHF.

This chain links TRBV2 with TRBJ2-7, with TRBD2 matching over 7 bases. V trimming: 4 bases; J trimming: 2 bases; junction bases outside the gene matches: 8. This CDR3 contains 15 residues. Per germline, CDR1 SNHLY and CDR2 FYNNEI. CDR3 sequence: CASSVWLAGTYEQYF. DNA for the CDR3: TGTGCCAGCAGTGTTTGGTTAGCGGGTACCTACGAGCAGTACTTC.

The chain uses TRBV9 and TRBJ2-2; 10 positions match TRBD1. Germline lookup yields CDR1 SGDLS and CDR2 YYNGEE. The V gene end was trimmed by 4 bases and the J gene end by 6 bases; junction bases not matched to a gene: 9. The CDR3 length is 16 residues. The CDR3 DNA is TGTGCCAGCAGCATTGGGACAGGGGAGCATCCCGGGGAGCTGTTTTTT. The encoded protein is CASSIGTGEHPGELFF.

In its sample, this clone was seen once. The rearrangement uses TRBV6-6 and TRBJ1-2; a weak D match, TRBD1 (5 bases). The CDR3 contains 16 residues. Trimming took off 4 bases at V and 8 bases at J, with 23 bases between the two ends. Looked up from germline, CDR1 is MNHNY and CDR2 is SVGAGI (reference sequence). CDR3 bases: TGTGCCAGCAGTTCTCGACAGCTAAGGGATGGATGGGGCTACACCTTC. The encoded protein is CASSSRQLRDGWGYTF.

The J gene is TRBJ2-3, the V gene TRBV5-1; 8 bases are a match to TRBD1. V was clipped by 3 bases and J by 1 base; unmatched bases: 4. The CDR3 runs 15 residues. Germline V gene data show CDR1 as SGHRS and CDR2 as YFSETQ. The CDR3 nucleotides are TGCGCCAGCAGCTGGACAGGGTTGGGCACAGATACGCAGTATTTT. It translates to CASSWTGLGTDTQYF.

The chain employs TRBV19 and TRBJ1-1; 9 nucleotides align to TRBD1. Germline V gene lookup returns CDR1 LNHDA and CDR2 SQIVND (reference sequence). The CDR3 consists of 15 residues. V was clipped by 6 bases and J by 1 base; unmatched bases: 6. CDR3 nucleotides: TGTGCCAGTAGGGATCCGGGACAGGGGAACACTGAAGCTTTCTTT. Translating gives CASRDPGQGNTEAFF.

The J gene is TRBJ1-1, the V gene TRBV19; D is possibly TRBD1 (5 bases). This CDR3 has 14 residues. Germline lookup yields CDR1 LNHDA and CDR2 SQIVND (reference sequence). V was trimmed by 6 bases and J by 0 bases, leaving 11 bases between them. CDR3 DNA sequence: TGTGCCAGTAGCCGGGGGACGGTGAACACTGAAGCTTTCTTT. Amino acids: CASSRGTVNTEAFF.

The chain is built from TRBV19 and TRBJ1-3; the D is unclear. The CDR3 has 13 residues. The V end was cut by 7 bases, the J end by 1 base, with 8 bases between. The V gene's germline CDR1 is LNHDA and CDR2 SQIVND (reference sequence). The CDR3 DNA reads as TGTGCCAGTATGCAGATGTCTGGAAACACCATATATTTT. It encodes CASMQMSGNTIYF.

The chain links TRBV14 to TRBJ1-4, with D unclear. This CDR3 is built from 15 residues. Trimming removed 2 bases from V and 3 bases from J, with 10 bases in between. Germline CDR1 is SGHDN and CDR2 is FVKESK. CDR3 coding DNA: TGTGCCAGCAGCCAACGCCAGGAGGCTAATGAAAAACTGTTTTTT. This gives the protein CASSQRQEANEKLFF.

This chain uses TRBV7-6 with TRBJ1-1, with 9 bases that match TRBD1. This CDR3 is 13 amino acids long. Losses at the gene ends were 8 bases for V and 4 bases for J; bases not matched to a gene: 5. Germline values: CDR1 SGHVS, CDR2 FNYEAQ. As DNA, the CDR3 is TGTGCCAGCCGACTGGGACAGGGCACTGAAGCTTTCTTT. This codes for CASRLGQGTEAFF.